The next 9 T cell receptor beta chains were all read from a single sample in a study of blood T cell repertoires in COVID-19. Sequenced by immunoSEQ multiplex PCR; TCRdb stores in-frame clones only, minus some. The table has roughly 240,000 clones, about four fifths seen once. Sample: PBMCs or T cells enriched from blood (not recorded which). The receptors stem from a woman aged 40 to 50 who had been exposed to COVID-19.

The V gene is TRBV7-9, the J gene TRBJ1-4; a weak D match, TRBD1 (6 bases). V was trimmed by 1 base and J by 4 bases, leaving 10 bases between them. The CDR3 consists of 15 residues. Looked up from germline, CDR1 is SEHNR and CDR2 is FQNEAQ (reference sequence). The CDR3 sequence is CASSLVGRGNEKLFF. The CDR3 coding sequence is TGTGCCAGCAGCTTAGTAGGCAGGGGTAATGAAAAACTGTTTTTT.

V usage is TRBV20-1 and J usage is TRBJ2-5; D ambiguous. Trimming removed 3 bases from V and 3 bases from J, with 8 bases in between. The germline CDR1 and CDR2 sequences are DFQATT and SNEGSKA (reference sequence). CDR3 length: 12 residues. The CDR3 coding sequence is TGCAGTGCTAGTACCCAGGAAGAGACCCAGTACTTC. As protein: CSASTQEETQYF.

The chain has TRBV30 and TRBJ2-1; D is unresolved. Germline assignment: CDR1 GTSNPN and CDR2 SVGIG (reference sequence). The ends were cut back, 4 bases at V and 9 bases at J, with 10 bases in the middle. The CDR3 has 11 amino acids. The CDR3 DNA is TGTGCCTGGACCCGACTCGGTGAGCAGTTCTTC. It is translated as CAWTRLGEQFF.

The CDR3 nucleotides read TGTGCCAGCAGCTCATCTCCCCCGGCTGACACCTCCCCTTGGGAGCAGTTCTTC. Its protein product is CASSSSPPADTSPWEQFF. This chain connects TRBV7-2 to TRBJ2-1, with no clear D. From germline, CDR1 is SGHTA and CDR2 FQGNSA. V dropped 4 bases and J dropped 10 bases, with 29 bases sitting between them. CDR3 length: 18 residues.

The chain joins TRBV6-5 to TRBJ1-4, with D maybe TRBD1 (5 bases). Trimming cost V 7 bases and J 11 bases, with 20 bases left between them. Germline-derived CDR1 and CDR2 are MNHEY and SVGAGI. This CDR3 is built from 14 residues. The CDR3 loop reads CASTEAGGNWKLFF. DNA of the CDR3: TGTGCCAGCACGGAGGCGGGGGGGAATTGGAAACTGTTTTTT.

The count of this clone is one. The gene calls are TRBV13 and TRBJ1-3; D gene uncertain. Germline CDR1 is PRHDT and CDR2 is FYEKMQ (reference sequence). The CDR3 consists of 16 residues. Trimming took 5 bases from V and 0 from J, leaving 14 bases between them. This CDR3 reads CASSQNTANSGNTIYF. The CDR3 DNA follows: TGTGCCAGCAGCCAAAACACAGCAAACTCTGGAAACACCATATATTTT. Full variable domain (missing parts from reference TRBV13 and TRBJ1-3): AAGVIQSPRHLIKEKRETATLKCYPIPRHDTVYWYQQGPGQDPQFLISFYEKMQSDKGSIPDRFSAQQFSDYHSELNMSSLELGDSALYFCASSQNTANSGNTIYFGEGSWLTVV.

The DNA of the CDR3 is TGTGCCAGCAGCCACGGCGCGGCTAGCGGGGGGATCACAGATACGCAGTATTTT. Its translation: CASSHGAASGGITDTQYF. The V call is TRBV4-2, the J call TRBJ2-3, with 11 positions matching TRBD2. V shed 3 bases, J shed 2 bases, and the junction held 10 bases outside the gene matches. From germline, CDR1 is LGHNA and CDR2 YNFKEQ. The CDR3 is 18 amino acids.

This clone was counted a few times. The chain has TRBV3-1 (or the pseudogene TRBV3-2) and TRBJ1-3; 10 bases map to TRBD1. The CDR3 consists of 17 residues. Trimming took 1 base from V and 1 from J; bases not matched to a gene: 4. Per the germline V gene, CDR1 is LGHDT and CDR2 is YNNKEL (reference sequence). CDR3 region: CASSQGPGQGSGNTIYF. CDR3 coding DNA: TGTGCCAGCAGCCAAGGGCCGGGACAGGGGTCTGGAAACACCATATATTTT.

CDR3 nucleotide sequence: TGTGCCAGCAGCACATCCATAGGACTAGCGGGGAAAGATACGCAGTATTTT. Translating gives CASSTSIGLAGKDTQYF. This sequence joins TRBV7-3 and TRBJ2-3, with 12 bases lining up with TRBD2. Germline lookup yields CDR1 SGHTA and CDR2 FQGTGA. After removal of 5 bases from V and 5 bases from J, the junction contained 11 bases not matched to a gene. The CDR3 consists of 17 residues.